This TCR beta chain is drawn from a study of tumor-infiltrating lymphocytes in localized non-small cell lung cancer. With respect to this clone: The antigen is not known.

The CDR3 contains 12 residues. V gave up 4 bases and J gave up 0 bases, with 6 bases separating them. CDR1 and CDR2 (germline): SQVTM, ANQGSEA. TCRdb's table, derived via immunoSEQ multiplex PCR, lists solely in-frame clones and lacks some. Of 9,000 to 10,000 clones listed, roughly 78% are singletons. Study results and limitations: Tumor T-cell fraction from TCR sequencing was not associated with recurrence-free survival (p = 0.61).

Sequenced sample: lung tumor tissue. The clonotype was recovered from a human donor with non-small cell lung cancer. The genes are TRBV29-1 and TRBJ1-2, with no clear D. DNA for the CDR3: TGCAGCGTTGTGCAGGCTAACTATGGCTACACCTTC. Its translation: CSVVQANYGYTF.